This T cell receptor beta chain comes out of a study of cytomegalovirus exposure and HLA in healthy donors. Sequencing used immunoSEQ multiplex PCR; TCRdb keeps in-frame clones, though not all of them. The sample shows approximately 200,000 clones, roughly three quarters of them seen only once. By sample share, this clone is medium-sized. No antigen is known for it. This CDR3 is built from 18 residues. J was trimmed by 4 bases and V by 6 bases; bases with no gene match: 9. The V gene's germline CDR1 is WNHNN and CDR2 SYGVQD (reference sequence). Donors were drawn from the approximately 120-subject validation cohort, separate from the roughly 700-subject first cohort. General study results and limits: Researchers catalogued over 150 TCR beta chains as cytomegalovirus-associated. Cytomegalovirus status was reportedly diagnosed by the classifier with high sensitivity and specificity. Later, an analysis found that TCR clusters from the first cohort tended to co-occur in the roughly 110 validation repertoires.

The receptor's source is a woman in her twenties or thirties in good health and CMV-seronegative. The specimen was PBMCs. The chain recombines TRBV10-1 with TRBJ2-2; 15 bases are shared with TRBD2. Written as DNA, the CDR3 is TGCGCCAGCAGCACCGGGACTAGCGGGAGGCTGAGCACCGGGGAGCTGTTTTTT. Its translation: CASSTGTSGRLSTGELFF.